Listed here are 20 T cell receptor beta chains from one sample, sequenced in a study of cytomegalovirus exposure and HLA in healthy donors (TCRdb year 2017). The protocol used for the library was the immunoSEQ multiplex PCR assay. The multiplex PCR relied on a mix of 60 forward primers for TCR Vbeta segments and 13 reverse primers for TCR Jbeta segments. TCRdb stores this immuneACCESS table with in-frame sequences only. Part of the clones is absent; in the studies checked, under half of the shortfall reflects unresolved V genes, and no reason is known for the rest. The sample profile shows 150,000 or so clones; 60% to 80% of them were found once. In total, the top ten clones hold less than 5% of the sample. The sequenced material came from PBMCs. These receptors were collected from a male donor in good health and CMV-seronegative.

This clone came up once. The chain links TRBV29-1 to TRBJ2-7; weak D call: TRBD2 (5 bases). The CDR3 runs to 12 residues. Germline V gene lookup returns CDR1 SQVTM and CDR2 ANQGSEA. V gave up 7 bases and J gave up 0 bases, with 10 bases separating them. This CDR3 is CSARAGSYEQYF. The CDR3 region has the DNA TGCAGCGCCCGGGCGGGCTCCTACGAGCAGTACTTC.

CDR3 in amino acids: CAISDFGGTEAFF. For the CDR3, the DNA is TGTGCCATCAGTGACTTCGGAGGAACTGAAGCTTTCTTT. This chain links TRBV10-3 with TRBJ1-1; D is undetermined. V dropped 3 bases and J dropped 5 bases, with 10 bases sitting between them. The CDR3 covers 13 residues. Germline CDR1 reads ENHRY; CDR2 reads SYGVKD.

About this clone: Its ends do not fully match the called genes, so a read error is possible. The V call is TRBV18, the J call TRBJ2-1, with 8 bases aligning to TRBD2. Looked up from germline, CDR1 is KGHSH and CDR2 is LQKENI. The CDR3 length is 12 residues. The CDR3: CASSQLGTRRVF. The CDR3 DNA reads as TGTGCCAGCTCACAACTCGGGACTAGAAGGGTCTTC.

V usage is TRBV2 and J usage is TRBJ2-7, with 7 bases that match TRBD1. This CDR3 spans 15 amino acids. Trimming at V came to 3 bases and at J to 5 bases, leaving 10 bases not matched to a gene. The germline gives CDR1 SNHLY, CDR2 FYNNEI. Here the CDR3 reads CASSEKGASRDEQYF. The CDR3 bases are TGTGCCAGCAGTGAGAAGGGGGCTAGCCGGGACGAGCAGTACTTC.

This clone was seen only a few times. This chain links TRBV9 with TRBJ2-5; D gene unclear. With the DNA end fitting TRBJ2-7 better, the J assignment may be wrong. Per germline, CDR1 SGDLS and CDR2 YYNGEE. CDR3 size: 10 residues. For the CDR3, the DNA is TGTGCCAGCGGTGAATACGAGCAGTACTTC. The encoded protein is CASGEYEQYF.

J is TRBJ2-1 and V is TRBV5-1; TRBD2 matches at 16 bases. V gave up 3 bases and J gave up 9 bases; unmatched junction bases: 6. CDR1 SGHRS and CDR2 YFSETQ come from the germline V gene. The CDR3 contains 16 residues. In nucleotides, the CDR3 is TGCGCCAGCAGCTGGGGACTAGCGGGAGGGCCTAGTGAGCAGTTCTTC. As protein: CASSWGLAGGPSEQFF.

The genes are TRBV11-3 and TRBJ2-3; D call uncertain. Germline-derived CDR1 and CDR2 are SGHNT and YENEEA. V was shortened by 5 bases and J by 5 bases, with 8 bases between the two germline ends. This CDR3 has 12 amino acids. The CDR3 coding sequence is TGTGCCAGCAGCACAAATGGAGATACGCAGTATTTT. Translating gives CASSTNGDTQYF.

This clone was detected only a few times. V gene TRBV6-6 combines with J gene TRBJ2-1; D call uncertain. The CDR3 runs 13 residues. V gave up 6 bases and J gave up 1 base, with 7 bases separating them. Germline loops: CDR1 MNHNY, CDR2 SVGAGI (reference sequence). This CDR3 is CASRSSSYNEQFF. CDR3 nucleotide sequence: TGTGCCAGCAGGTCTAGTTCCTACAATGAGCAGTTCTTC.

The chain recombines TRBV14 with TRBJ1-6; TRBD1 agrees at 10 bases. The junction had 7 bases not matched to a gene; V was cut back by 4 bases and J by 4 bases. This CDR3 contains 17 residues. The germline gives CDR1 SGHDN, CDR2 FVKESK. CDR3 in DNA: TGTGCCAGCAGCCGCAAGACAGGGGGCAATTATAATTCACCCCTCCACTTT. Residues: CASSRKTGGNYNSPLHF.

A single count supports this clone. An end of the junction differs from the germline gene, which may be a read error. The rearrangement links TRBV7-9 to TRBJ2-1; D is possibly TRBD2 (7 bases). The CDR3 totals 16 residues. The germline CDR1 and CDR2 sequences are SEHNR and FQNEAQ (reference sequence). For the CDR3, the DNA is TGTTCCAGCAGTACCGAAGGGGGGGTACTCAACAATGAGCAGTTCTTC. Translation gives CSSSTEGGVLNNEQFF.

This clone was detected only once. The rearrangement links TRBV5-1 to TRBJ2-1; a possible D gene is TRBD2 (6 bases). V was trimmed by 0 bases and J by 4 bases, leaving 20 bases between them. CDR1 is SGHRS, CDR2 YFSETQ, per germline. The CDR3 is made up of 18 amino acids. The CDR3 loop is CASSLGLGGLGAYNEQFF. In nucleotides, the CDR3 is TGCGCCAGCAGCTTGGGGTTGGGGGGATTAGGAGCATACAATGAGCAGTTCTTC.

The chain employs TRBV6-5 and TRBJ1-5; 8 positions agree with TRBD1. CDR1 MNHEY and CDR2 SVGAGI come from the germline V gene. V trimming: 8 bases; J trimming: 7 bases; junction bases outside the gene matches: 7. The CDR3 length is 13 residues. CDR3 coding DNA: TGTGCCAGCCGGCAGGGGGCGCACCAGCCCCAGCATTTT. It specifies CASRQGAHQPQHF.

The V and J genes are TRBV27 and TRBJ2-1, with D possibly being TRBD2 (6 bases). The CDR3 runs 16 residues. Trimming removed 2 bases at V and 3 bases at J, with 14 bases between. Germline CDR1 MNHEY, CDR2 SMNVEV (reference sequence). The DNA for the CDR3 is TGTGCCAGCAGTTTAGGGCAGAGACTAGACTACAATGAGCAGTTCTTC. Its translation: CASSLGQRLDYNEQFF.

This clone was detected only a few times. The chain carries TRBV11-3 and TRBJ2-5; 13 positions agree with TRBD2. The CDR3 covers 15 residues. Trimming at V came to 5 bases and at J to 4 bases, leaving 4 bases not matched to a gene. Germline V gene lookup returns CDR1 SGHNT and CDR2 YENEEA. The CDR3 DNA reads as TGTGCCAGCAGCCGGACTAGCGGGAGCGGAGAGACCCAGTACTTC. As protein: CASSRTSGSGETQYF.

A remark on this clone: The same CDR3 arises from other DNA sequences in this sample as well. The chain employs TRBV7-9 and TRBJ2-7; no reliable D call. The V end was cut by 5 bases, the J end by 0 bases, with 5 bases between. CDR1 is SEHNR, CDR2 FQNEAQ, per germline (reference sequence). The CDR3 is 12 residues long. In DNA, the CDR3 is TGTGCCAGCAGCCTAAACTCCTACGAGCAGTACTTC. This codes for CASSLNSYEQYF.

This clone was observed a single time. The V and J genes are TRBV7-2 and TRBJ1-6, with 9 bases that match TRBD1. There are 14 residues in the CDR3. Losses at the gene ends were 1 base for V and 11 bases for J; bases not matched to a gene: 3. CDR1 SGHTA and CDR2 FQGNSA come from the germline V gene. The CDR3 DNA reads as TGTGCCAGCAGCTTAGGACAGGGGGTTGCACCCCTCCACTTT. Its protein product is CASSLGQGVAPLHF.

The CDR3 here is CASSPRLAGGQFEQFF. CDR3 in DNA: TGTGCCAGCAGCCCGAGACTAGCGGGAGGGCAGTTTGAGCAGTTCTTC. The chain couples TRBV7-9 to TRBJ2-1; 14 nucleotides align to TRBD2. V dropped 5 bases and J dropped 9; count of bases not matched to a gene: 9. The germline CDR1 and CDR2 sequences are SEHNR and FQNEAQ (reference sequence). The CDR3 contains 16 residues.

The table lists this clone with a few counts. This rearrangement joins TRBV18 to TRBJ2-3, with TRBD1 matching over 9 bases. In germline, CDR1 is KGHSH, CDR2 LQKENI. Trimming took 6 bases from V and 6 from J; bases not matched to a gene: 10. CDR3 size: 15 residues. CDR3 amino acids: CASSPGTGSMDTQYF. The CDR3 DNA follows: TGTGCCAGCTCCCCGGGGACAGGGTCTATGGATACGCAGTATTTT. Together with reference TRBV18 and TRBJ2-3, the CDR3 gives the full variable domain: NAGVMQNPRHLVRRRGQEARLRCSPMKGHSHVYWYRQLPEEGLKFMVYLQKENIIDESGMPKERFSAEFPKEGPSILRIQQVVRGDSAAYFCASSPGTGSMDTQYFGPGTRLTVL.

This chain uses TRBV7-6 with TRBJ2-3; TRBD2 matches 12 bases. Germline V gives CDR1 SGHVS, CDR2 FNYEAQ. V lost 5 bases, J lost 2 bases, and 14 bases stayed unmatched. The CDR3 has 19 residues. In DNA, the CDR3 is TGTGCCAGCAGCACCCAACTAGCGGGAGGCGGTCTGTTCACAGATACGCAGTATTTT. This gives the protein CASSTQLAGGGLFTDTQYF.

The CDR3 loop is CASSQDAARSTEAFF. In DNA form, the CDR3 reads TGCGCCAGCAGCCAAGATGCGGCGAGAAGCACTGAAGCTTTCTTT. The gene calls are TRBV4-1 and TRBJ1-1; no reliable D call. Per the germline V gene, CDR1 is MGHRA and CDR2 is YSYEKL. The CDR3 runs to 15 residues. The V end was cut by 0 bases, the J end by 4 bases, with 12 bases between.